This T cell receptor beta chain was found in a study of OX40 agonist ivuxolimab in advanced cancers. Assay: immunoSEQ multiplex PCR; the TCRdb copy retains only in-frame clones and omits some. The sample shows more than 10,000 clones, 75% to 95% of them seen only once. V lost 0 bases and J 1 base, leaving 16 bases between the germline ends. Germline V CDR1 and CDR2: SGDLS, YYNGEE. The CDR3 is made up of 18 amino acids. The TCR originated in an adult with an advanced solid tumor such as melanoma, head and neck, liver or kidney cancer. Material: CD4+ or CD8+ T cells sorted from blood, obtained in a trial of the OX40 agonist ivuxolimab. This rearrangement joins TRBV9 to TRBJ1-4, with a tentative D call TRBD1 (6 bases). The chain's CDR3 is CASSVAPGQPGTNEKLFF. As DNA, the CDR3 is TGTGCCAGCAGCGTAGCCCCCGGACAGCCGGGAACTAATGAAAAACTGTTTTTT.